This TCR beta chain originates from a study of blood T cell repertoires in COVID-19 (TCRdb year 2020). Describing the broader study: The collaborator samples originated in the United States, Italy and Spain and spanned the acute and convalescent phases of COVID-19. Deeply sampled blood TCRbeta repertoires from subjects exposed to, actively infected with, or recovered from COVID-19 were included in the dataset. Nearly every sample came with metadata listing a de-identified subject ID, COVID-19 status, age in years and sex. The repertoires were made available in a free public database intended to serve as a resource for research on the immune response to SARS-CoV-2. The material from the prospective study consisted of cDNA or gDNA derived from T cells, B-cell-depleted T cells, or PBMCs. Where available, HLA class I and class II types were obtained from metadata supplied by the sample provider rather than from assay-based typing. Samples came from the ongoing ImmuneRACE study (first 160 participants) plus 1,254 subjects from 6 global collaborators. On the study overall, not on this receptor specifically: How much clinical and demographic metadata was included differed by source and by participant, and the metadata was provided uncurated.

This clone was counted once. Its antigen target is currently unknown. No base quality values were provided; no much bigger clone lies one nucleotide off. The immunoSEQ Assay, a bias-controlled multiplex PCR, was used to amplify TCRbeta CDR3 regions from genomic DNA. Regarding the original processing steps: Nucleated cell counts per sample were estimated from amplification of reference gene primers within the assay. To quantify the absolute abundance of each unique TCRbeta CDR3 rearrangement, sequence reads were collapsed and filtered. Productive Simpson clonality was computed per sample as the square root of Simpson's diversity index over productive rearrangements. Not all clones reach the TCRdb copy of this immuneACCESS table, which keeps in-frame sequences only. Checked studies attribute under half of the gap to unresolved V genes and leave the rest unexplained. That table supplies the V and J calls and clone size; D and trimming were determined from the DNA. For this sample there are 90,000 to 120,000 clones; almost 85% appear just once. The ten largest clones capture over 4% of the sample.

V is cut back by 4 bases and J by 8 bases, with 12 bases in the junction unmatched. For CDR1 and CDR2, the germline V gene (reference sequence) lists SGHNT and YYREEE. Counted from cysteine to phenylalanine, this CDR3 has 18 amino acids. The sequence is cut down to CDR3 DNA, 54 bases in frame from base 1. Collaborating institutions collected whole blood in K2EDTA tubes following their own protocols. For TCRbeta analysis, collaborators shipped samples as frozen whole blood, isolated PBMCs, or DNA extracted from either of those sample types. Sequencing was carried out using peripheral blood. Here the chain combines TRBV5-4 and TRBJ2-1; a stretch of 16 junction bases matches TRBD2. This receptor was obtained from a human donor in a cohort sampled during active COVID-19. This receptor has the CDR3 CASSQGLAGGPGRYEQFF. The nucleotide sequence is TGTGCCAGCAGCCAGGGACTAGCGGGAGGGCCAGGGAGGTATGAGCAGTTCTTC.